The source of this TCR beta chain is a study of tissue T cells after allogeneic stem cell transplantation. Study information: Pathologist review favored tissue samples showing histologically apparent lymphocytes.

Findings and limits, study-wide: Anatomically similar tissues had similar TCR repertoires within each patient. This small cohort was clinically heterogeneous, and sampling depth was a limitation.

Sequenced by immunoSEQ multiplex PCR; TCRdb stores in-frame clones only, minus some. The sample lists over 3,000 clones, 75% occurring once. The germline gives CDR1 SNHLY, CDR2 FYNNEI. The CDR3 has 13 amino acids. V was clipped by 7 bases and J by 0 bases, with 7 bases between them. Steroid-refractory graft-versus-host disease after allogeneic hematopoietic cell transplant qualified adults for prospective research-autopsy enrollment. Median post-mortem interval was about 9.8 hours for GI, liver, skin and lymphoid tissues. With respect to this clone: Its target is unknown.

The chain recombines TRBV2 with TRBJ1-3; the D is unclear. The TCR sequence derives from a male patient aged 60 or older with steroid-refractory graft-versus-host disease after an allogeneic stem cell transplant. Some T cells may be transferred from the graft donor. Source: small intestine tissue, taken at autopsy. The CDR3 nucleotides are TGTGCCAGCATGGGAAGCTCTGGAAACACCATATATTTT. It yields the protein CASMGSSGNTIYF.